This T cell receptor beta chain came from a study of metastatic and nonmetastatic thyroid tumors. Study-wide results and limits: TCR beta diversity was reportedly significantly higher in malignant thyroid tumors than benign nodules, in blood and tumor.

With regard to this clone: Its antigen is not identified.

Every patient was untreated before thyroid surgery. TCRdb re-called clones from the PCR reads using MiXCR. The data contain about 32,000 clones, around 25% of them seen just once; the ten biggest clones take up about 10%. The germline CDR1 and CDR2 sequences are GTSNPN and SVGIG (reference sequence). The V end lost 7 bases, the J end lost 8 bases, and 15 bases lay between the germline ends. The CDR3 length is 11 residues. This sequence originates from a female donor with papillary thyroid cancer or a benign thyroid nodule (not recorded which). Some clones in this sample may be carry-over from other donors' samples. The sample comprised blood. The gene calls are TRBV30 and TRBJ2-7, with a tentative D call TRBD2 (6 bases). DNA of the CDR3: TGTGCCTACGGGACTCTGGAAAAGCAGTACTTC. Its protein product is CAYGTLEKQYF.